These 19 T cell receptor beta chains were all obtained from the same sample, sequenced in a study of OX40 agonist ivuxolimab in advanced cancers. Library creation used the immunoSEQ multiplex PCR assay. TCRdb took this table from immuneACCESS and kept in-frame rearrangements with V and J called. Such tables lack part of the clones; where checked against another copy, unresolved V genes explain under half of the gap, and the rest is unexplained. This sample is represented by 76,000 or so clones; around nine tenths of them were singletons. 0.76% of the sample is held by the ten biggest clonotypes. Sequencing was performed on CD4+ or CD8+ T cells sorted from blood, taken in a trial of the OX40 agonist ivuxolimab. The receptors were sampled from an adult with an advanced solid tumor such as melanoma, head and neck, liver or kidney cancer.

This chain links TRBV5-4 with TRBJ2-7; 8 nucleotides match TRBD1. The V gene's germline CDR1 is SGHNT and CDR2 YYREEE (reference sequence). The CDR3 extends over 13 amino acids. V lost 4 bases, J lost 6 bases, and 6 bases stayed unmatched. The DNA for the CDR3 is TGTGCCAGCAGCGTGCTTACAGGGGGCGAGCAGTACTTC. This encodes CASSVLTGGEQYF.

This clone was picked up one time. V is TRBV6-4 and J is TRBJ2-3, with TRBD2 identical over 9 bases. Germline-derived CDR1 and CDR2 are MRHNA and SNTAGT. The length of the CDR3 is 15 residues. V was pared by 0 bases and J by 4 bases, with 2 bases of the junction left unmatched. CDR3 region: CASSDSASGADTQYF. DNA of the CDR3: TGTGCCAGCAGTGACTCGGCTAGCGGGGCAGATACGCAGTATTTT.

This clone was found once. The chain links TRBV2 to TRBJ1-5, with D possibly matching TRBD1 (5 bases). The V and J ends lost 4 bases and 4 bases respectively, with 14 bases between them. Per germline, CDR1 SNHLY and CDR2 FYNNEI. CDR3 length equals 15 residues. The CDR3 is CASSGGRRANQPQHF. The CDR3 DNA reads TGTGCCAGCAGTGGGGGACGGCGGGCAAATCAGCCCCAGCATTTT.

The gene calls are TRBV29-1 and TRBJ1-5, with D uncertain. V was cut by 4 bases and J by 0 bases, with 4 bases left in between. The CDR3 length is 12 residues. CDR1 is SQVTM and CDR2 is ANQGSEA in the germline V gene. The CDR3 coding sequence is TGCAGCGTTGCCGGTAGCAATCAGCCCCAGCATTTT. Translation: CSVAGSNQPQHF.

This chain uses TRBV6-1 with TRBJ2-1; the D call may be TRBD1 or TRBD2 (5 bases each). Trimming shortened V by 7 bases and J by 7 bases, and 20 bases separated the two germline ends. The CDR3 contains 15 residues. Germline V gene data show CDR1 as MNHNS and CDR2 as SASEGT. As DNA, the CDR3 is TGTGCCAGCACCCAGTGGGGCGGGCTAGGGAATGAGCAGTTCTTC. This gives the protein CASTQWGGLGNEQFF.

The chain couples TRBV2 to TRBJ1-2; 11 bases agree with TRBD1. This CDR3 spans 13 amino acids. With V trimmed by 6 bases and J by 8 bases, 5 bases remained unmatched. CDR1 is SNHLY and CDR2 is FYNNEI in the germline V gene. The DNA for the CDR3 is TGTGCCAGCAGAGGACAGGGGGCAGAGGGCTACACCTTC. Translation: CASRGQGAEGYTF.

The chain couples TRBV11-2 to TRBJ1-4; D possibly corresponds to TRBD1 (6 bases). The V gene lost 0 bases and the J gene lost 14 bases, with 19 bases spanning the gap. This CDR3 comprises 15 residues. Per germline, CDR1 SGHAT and CDR2 FQNNGV. The DNA for the CDR3 is TGTGCCAGCAGCTTAGATACTGAGGGACACCAGGTTCTGTTTTTT. Translated: CASSLDTEGHQVLFF.

The V gene is TRBV29-1, the J gene TRBJ1-1, with D unclear. V lost 3 bases and J 4 bases, leaving 3 bases between the germline ends. This CDR3 region has 10 residues. Germline CDR1 reads SQVTM; CDR2 reads ANQGSEA. The CDR3 region is CSVEGTEAFF. The CDR3 DNA follows: TGCAGCGTTGAGGGCACTGAAGCTTTCTTT.

DNA of the CDR3: TGTGCCAGCAGCTTAGCTAGCGGGAGGGCCGGCGAGCAGTACTTC. Encoded protein: CASSLASGRAGEQYF. The J gene is TRBJ2-7, the V gene TRBV7-6; 11 positions agree with TRBD2. Germline V gives CDR1 SGHVS, CDR2 FNYEAQ. The trim removed 0 bases at V and 6 bases at J, leaving 4 bases unmatched. CDR3 length: 15 amino acids.

The chain employs TRBV14 and TRBJ1-2; D is possibly TRBD1 (6 bases). Germline values: CDR1 SGHDN, CDR2 FVKESK. Trimming cost V 6 bases and J 4 bases, with 12 bases left between them. The CDR3 totals 13 residues. CDR3 nucleotides: TGTGCCAGCAGTGACGGGGGCGGCTATGGCTACACCTTC. It is translated as CASSDGGGYGYTF.

The gene calls are TRBV18 and TRBJ2-5; D possibly matches TRBD1 or TRBD2 (5 bases each). The germline V gene encodes CDR1 KGHSH and CDR2 LQKENI. The V and J ends lost 3 bases and 5 bases respectively, with 13 bases between them. This CDR3 has 14 amino acids. CDR3 loop: CASSPGPHGETQYF. The CDR3 DNA reads TGTGCCAGCTCACCGGGACCTCATGGGGAGACCCAGTACTTC. The full variable domain, completed using reference TRBV18 and TRBJ2-5, is NAGVMQNPRHLVRRRGQEARLRCSPMKGHSHVYWYRQLPEEGLKFMVYLQKENIIDESGMPKERFSAEFPKEGPSILRIQQVVRGDSAAYFCASSPGPHGETQYFGPGTRLLVL.

V gene TRBV27 combines with J gene TRBJ2-6; D is undetermined. Trimming removed 3 bases at V and 2 bases at J, with 2 bases between. The CDR3 extends over 13 amino acids. CDR1 is MNHEY and CDR2 is SMNVEV in the germline V gene (reference sequence). The CDR3 spells CASSFTGANVLTF. DNA for the CDR3: TGTGCCAGCAGTTTCACTGGGGCCAACGTCCTGACTTTC.

This chain joins TRBV10-3 and TRBJ1-4; D is possibly TRBD1 (5 bases). Between the trimmed V and J ends, which lost 3 bases and 3 bases, there was a span of 14 bases. The germline V gene has CDR1 ENHRY and CDR2 SYGVKD. The CDR3 has 16 amino acids. The CDR3 sequence is CAISDSPGLSNEKLFF. In DNA form, the CDR3 reads TGTGCCATCAGTGATAGCCCGGGACTATCTAATGAAAAACTGTTTTTT.

The rearrangement joins TRBV30 to TRBJ1-1; D remains ambiguous. The CDR3 loop spans 14 amino acids. Trimming pared 0 bases from V and 0 bases from J, leaving 8 bases between. CDR1 is GTSNPN, CDR2 SVGIG, per germline (reference sequence). CDR3 DNA: TGTGCCTGGAGTGTTACGCAGATGAACACTGAAGCTTTCTTT. It specifies CAWSVTQMNTEAFF.

The CDR3 here is CASSLALQGGYGYTF. The CDR3 coding sequence is TGTGCCAGCAGCTTAGCCCTACAGGGGGGCTATGGCTACACCTTC. The V and J genes are TRBV11-1 and TRBJ1-2; 8 bases are shared with TRBD1. After removal of 0 bases from V and 4 bases from J, the junction contained 4 bases not matched to a gene. The germline gives CDR1 SGHAT, CDR2 FQDESV (reference sequence). The CDR3 consists of 15 residues.

The rearrangement links TRBV14 to TRBJ1-6; D unclear. V lost 1 base and J 3 bases, leaving 10 bases between the germline ends. This CDR3 is built from 16 residues. Germline-derived CDR1 and CDR2 are SGHDN and FVKESK. The CDR3 sequence: CASSQVTGYYNSPLHF. The CDR3 DNA follows: TGTGCCAGCAGCCAAGTTACCGGTTACTATAATTCACCCCTCCACTTT.

This chain links TRBV5-5 with TRBJ2-1, with 8 positions matching TRBD1. CDR1 and CDR2 (germline): SGHKS, YYEKEE (reference sequence). Unmatched junction bases numbered 5, after V lost 0 bases and J lost 6 bases. CDR3 size: 15 residues. Here the CDR3 DNA reads TGTGCCAGCAGCTTGGAAAGCGACAGGGGCAATGAGCAGTTCTTC. Translated: CASSLESDRGNEQFF.

The chain couples TRBV28 to TRBJ2-3, with 9 bases identical to TRBD1. Germline trimming cut 6 bases from V and 3 bases from J; bases unmatched to any gene: 7. Germline lookup yields CDR1 MDHEN and CDR2 SYDVKM. The CDR3 spans 15 residues. Written as DNA, the CDR3 is TGTGCCAGCAGAAACACCGGGACAGGGACAGATACGCAGTATTTT. Residues: CASRNTGTGTDTQYF.

This clone was seen a single time. The gene calls are TRBV11-2 and TRBJ1-6, with 7 nucleotides matching TRBD1. The CDR3 is made up of 14 amino acids. The J segment lost 8 bases and the V segment lost 6 bases, leaving 7 bases of the junction unmatched. From germline, CDR1 is SGHAT and CDR2 FQNNGV. The CDR3 DNA sequence: TGTGCCAGCAGGACCAGGGGGAGAGATTCACCCCTCCACTTT. This translates into CASRTRGRDSPLHF. The complete variable domain, with remaining parts taken from reference TRBV11-2 and TRBJ1-6, reads EAGVAQSPRYKIIEKRQSVAFWCNPISGHATLYWYQQILGQGPKLLIQFQNNGVVDDSQLPKDRFSAERLKGVDSTLKIQPAKLEDSAVYLCASRTRGRDSPLHFGNGTRLTVT.